This record concerns one T cell receptor beta chain sequence. This sample is drawn from a study of cytomegalovirus exposure and HLA in healthy donors. Study context: The 600 to 800 first-cohort repertoires shared a platform with the approximately 120 validation repertoires, as reported in a later analysis.

The donors belonged to the approximately 110-subject validation cohort, separate from the roughly 670-subject first cohort. Here immunoSEQ multiplex PCR was the method, and the copy in TCRdb shows in-frame clones only, minus some. Seen here are 60,000 to 90,000 clones, around four fifths observed once, and the top ten hold around 3%. Source material: PBMCs. The source is a man aged 25 to 40 in good health and CMV-seronegative.

The CDR3, as DNA: TGTGCCAGCAGCTTGGGTCAGGGTTCTGGCTACACCTTC. Translated, it gives CASSLGQGSGYTF. The rearrangement joins TRBV5-8 to TRBJ1-2; D may be TRBD1 (5 bases). Germline-derived CDR1 and CDR2 are SGHTS and YDEGEE. V gave up 0 bases and J gave up 7 bases, with 10 bases separating them. The CDR3 loop spans 13 amino acids.